These T cell receptor beta chains were read from a single sample in a study of CD8 T cells in Susac syndrome. TCRdb reprocessed the immunoSEQ multiplex PCR reads with MiXCR, giving one entry per CDR3 protein. The sample records some 300,000 distinct CDR3 sequences, roughly 85% being singletons. Input material: CD8+ T cells from PBMCs. The receptors stem from a human donor with multiple sclerosis. CDR3s include the opening cysteine and the closing phenylalanine or tryptophan. D genes are given only for firm matches. Not every row has a clone size; where given, it reads once, few, many or a size class.

V	D	J	size	length	CDR3	DNA
TRBV19	.	TRBJ2-7	.	18	CASSPEWGRQRAPYEQYF	TGTGCCAGTAGTCCCGAGTGGGGAAGACAGCGCGCTCCCTACGAGCAGTACTTC
TRBV29-1	TRBD2	TRBJ2-1	.	14	CSVAPSGRASEQFF	TGCAGCGTTGCCCCCAGCGGGAGGGCCTCTGAGCAGTTCTTC
TRBV28	.	TRBJ1-2	.	14	CASSFDSSNYGYTF	TGTGCCAGCAGTTTTGACAGCAGTAACTATGGCTACACCTTC
TRBV29-1	TRBD2	TRBJ2-1	few	15	CSVEWPSGSFGEQFF	TGCAGCGTTGAATGGCCTAGCGGGAGTTTTGGTGAGCAGTTCTTC
TRBV13	.	TRBJ2-7	.	16	CASSLGLTETSYEQYF	TGTGCCAGCAGCTTAGGCCTGACGGAGACCTCCTACGAGCAGTACTTC
TRBV7-7	.	TRBJ2-5	.	16	CASSLEVSANQETQYF	TGTGCTAGCAGCTTAGAGGTCAGCGCTAACCAAGAGACCCAGTACTTC
TRBV2	.	TRBJ2-2	.	17	CASSGENREGDTGELFF	TGTGCCAGCAGTGGAGAAAACAGGGAGGGGGACACCGGGGAGCTGTTTTTT
TRBV28	TRBD1	TRBJ2-2	few	15	CASTPLTGRTGELFF	TGTGCCAGCACCCCCTTGACAGGGCGCACCGGGGAGCTGTTTTTT
TRBV4-3	.	TRBJ2-1	.	17	CASSQVSTLGSNNEQFF	.
TRBV19	.	TRBJ1-2	.	16	CASSIPGPLEVPGYTF	TGTGCCAGTAGTATACCGGGACCCTTAGAAGTCCCTGGCTACACCTTC
TRBV28	.	TRBJ2-2	.	14	CASSFVREAGELFF	TGTGCCAGCAGTTTTGTTCGGGAAGCCGGGGAGCTGTTTTTT
TRBV15	TRBD1	TRBJ2-2	.	15	CATSGQGPNTGELFF	TGTGCCACCAGCGGACAGGGGCCCAACACCGGGGAGCTGTTTTTT
TRBV6-2/TRBV6-3	.	TRBJ2-7	.	13	CASTPGFSYEQYF	TGTGCCAGCACTCCAGGTTTTTCCTACGAGCAGTACTTC
TRBV4-1	.	TRBJ2-5	.	16	CASSLSSEAGEETQYF	TGCGCCAGCAGCCTCAGCTCGGAGGCAGGGGAAGAGACCCAGTACTTC
TRBV27	TRBD2	TRBJ2-7	few	16	CASSLSVSGRPTEQYF	TGTGCCAGCAGTTTATCGGTGAGCGGGAGGCCCACGGAGCAGTACTTC
TRBV11-2	.	TRBJ2-1	.	14	CASSLAGGHNEQFF	TGTGCCAGCAGCTTAGCCGGGGGTCACAATGAGCAGTTCTTC
TRBV27	TRBD1	TRBJ2-7	few	17	CASSPLITGGIVNEQYF	TGTGCCAGCAGTCCACTGATTACAGGGGGGATTGTGAACGAGCAGTACTTC
TRBV19	TRBD2	TRBJ2-7	.	18	CASSGVSLAGGPLGEQYF	TGTGCCAGTAGCGGCGTCTCACTAGCGGGAGGGCCGCTGGGCGAGCAGTACTTC
TRBV20-1	TRBD2	TRBJ2-7	.	14	CSASLPTSGYEQYF	TGCAGTGCTAGTTTGCCGACTAGCGGGTACGAGCAGTACTTC
TRBV20-1	.	TRBJ2-1	.	13	CSADKDSHNEQFF	TGCAGTGCCGATAAAGACAGTCACAATGAGCAGTTCTTC
TRBV19	.	TRBJ1-5	.	16	CASTPDLGFSNQPQHF	TGTGCCAGTACGCCCGACCTGGGCTTTAGCAATCAGCCCCAGCATTTT
TRBV19	.	TRBJ2-1	once	14	CASSMSPGVNEQFF	TGTGCCAGTAGTATGTCGCCGGGAGTCAATGAGCAGTTCTTC
TRBV6-5	.	TRBJ2-2	.	13	CASSYTGTGELFF	TGTGCCAGCAGTTACACCGGGACCGGGGAGCTGTTTTTT
TRBV4-3	TRBD2	TRBJ2-7	.	15	CASSQDLAGLYEQYF	TGCGCCAGCAGCCAAGATCTAGCGGGTCTCTACGAGCAGTACTTC
TRBV7-8	TRBD1	TRBJ2-6	.	17	CASSLAYRGAGANVLTF	TGTGCCAGCAGCTTAGCTTACAGGGGGGCTGGGGCCAACGTCCTGACTTTC
TRBV6-5	TRBD1	TRBJ1-4	.	13	CASSSQGDEKLFF	TGTGCCAGCAGTTCTCAGGGGGATGAAAAACTGTTTTTT
TRBV20-1	TRBD2	TRBJ2-2	.	14	CSARDLAGEGELFF	TGCAGTGCTAGAGATCTAGCGGGAGAGGGGGAGCTGTTTTTT
TRBV7-9	.	TRBJ2-1	.	15	CASSDRNHREDEQFF	TGTGCCAGCAGCGACCGGAACCACCGAGAGGATGAGCAGTTCTTC
TRBV27	.	TRBJ2-7	.	16	CASASPVAAIGGWQYF	TGTGCCAGCGCTTCCCCGGTGGCAGCAATCGGGGGATGGCAGTACTTC
TRBV19	TRBD1	TRBJ2-5	once	12	CATLDRQETQYF	TGTGCCACCTTGGACAGGCAAGAGACCCAGTACTTC
TRBV6-6	.	TRBJ2-3	.	15	CASRPTGPIADTQYF	TGTGCCAGCAGGCCTACGGGACCCATCGCAGATACGCAGTATTTT